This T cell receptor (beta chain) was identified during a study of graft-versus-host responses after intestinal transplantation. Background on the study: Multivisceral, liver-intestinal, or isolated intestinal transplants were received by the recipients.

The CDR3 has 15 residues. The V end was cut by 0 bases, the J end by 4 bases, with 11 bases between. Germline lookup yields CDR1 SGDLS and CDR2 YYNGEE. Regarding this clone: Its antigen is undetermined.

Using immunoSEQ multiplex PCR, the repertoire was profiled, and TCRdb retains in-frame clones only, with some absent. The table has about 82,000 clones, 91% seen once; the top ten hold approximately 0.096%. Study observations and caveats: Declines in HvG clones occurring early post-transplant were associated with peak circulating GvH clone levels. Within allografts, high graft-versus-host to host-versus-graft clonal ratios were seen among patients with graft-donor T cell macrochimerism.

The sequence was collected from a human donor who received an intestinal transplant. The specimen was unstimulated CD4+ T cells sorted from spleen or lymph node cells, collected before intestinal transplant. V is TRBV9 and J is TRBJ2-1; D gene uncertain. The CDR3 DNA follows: TGTGCCAGCAGCGTAGAACAATCCCGTTACAATGAGCAGTTCTTC. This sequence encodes CASSVEQSRYNEQFF.